This passage covers 5 T cell receptor beta chains from one sample sequenced in a study of T cells expressing NK-cell markers. From its re-call of the 5' RACE reads, TCRdb lists each CDR3 protein once, without DNA. The table counts over 120,000 distinct CDR3 sequences; around 10% lies in the top ten. The sample consisted of blood T cells: a sorted CD56 or NKG2C T cell subset, CD4+ or CD8+ T cells, or bulk PBMC T cells (not recorded which). All receptors come from a man aged 18 to 30 in good health.

This rearrangement joins TRBV6-1 to TRBJ2-6; no DNA is available, so the TRBD1 call from TCRdb remains unchecked. This CDR3 has 16 residues. Germline CDR1 reads MNHNS; CDR2 reads SASEGT. CDR3 residues: CASSRTGGTGANVLTF.

CDR3 residues: CASSQGTHWADTGELFF. This chain links TRBV3-1 with TRBJ2-2. This CDR3 has 17 residues. Germline assignment: CDR1 LGHDT and CDR2 YNNKEL (reference sequence).

This sequence joins TRBV9 and TRBJ2-7; TCRdb's D call of TRBD1 is untestable without DNA. Germline lookup yields CDR1 SGDLS and CDR2 YYNGEE. The CDR3 is made up of 14 amino acids. This chain's CDR3 is CASSVGQGAYEQYF. Full variable domain (missing parts from reference TRBV9 and TRBJ2-7): DSGVTQTPKHLITATGQRVTLRCSPRSGDLSVYWYQQSLDQGLQFLIQYYNGEERAKGNILERFSAQQFPDLHSELNLSSLELGDSALYFCASSVGQGAYEQYFGPGTRLTVT.

The V call is TRBV5-1, the J call TRBJ2-1; the TRBD2 assignment by TCRdb is unverifiable without DNA. The CDR3 spans 15 residues. Germline CDR1 and CDR2: SGHRS and YFSETQ. The CDR3 sequence is CASSTGTSGQGGQFF.

This rearrangement joins TRBV5-4 to TRBJ2-1; no DNA is available, so the TRBD1 call from TCRdb remains unchecked. This CDR3 comprises 14 residues. CDR1 SGHNT and CDR2 YYREEE come from the germline V gene (reference sequence). This CDR3 is CASSLHPLDNEQFF.